A single sample gave rise to the 24 T cell receptor beta chains below, sequenced in a study of identifying expanded T cells in peripheral blood (dated by TCRdb to 2018 to 2020). The library was made by the immunoSEQ multiplex PCR assay. TCRdb retrieved this table from immuneACCESS and kept in-frame rearrangements only. Not all clones are present; in checked studies, unresolved V genes account for under half, and no reason is known for the remainder. This sample comprises about 97,000 clones, roughly 88% of them detected only once. The top ten clonotypes cover roughly 15% of the sample. Sequencing was carried out using blood. Receptor source: a person aged 18 to 75 in good health.

This chain connects TRBV6-5 to TRBJ2-5; 11 bases map to TRBD2. The CDR3 loop spans 15 amino acids. Germline-derived CDR1 and CDR2 are MNHEY and SVGAGI. V was clipped by 0 bases and J by 3 bases; unmatched bases: 0. This chain's CDR3 is CASSYSTSGKETQYF. CDR3 nucleotide sequence: TGTGCCAGCAGTTACTCGACTAGCGGGAAAGAGACCCAGTACTTC.

This chain's CDR3 is CASSLSTGRNYGYTF. The CDR3 DNA reads TGTGCCAGCAGCTTAAGCACAGGGAGAAACTATGGCTACACCTTC. The rearrangement links TRBV7-9 to TRBJ1-2, with a weak D call TRBD1 (6 bases). Per the germline V gene, CDR1 is SEHNR and CDR2 is FQNEAQ (reference sequence). There are 15 residues in the CDR3. Trimming cost V 2 bases and J 2 bases, with 12 bases left between them.

V is TRBV4-3 and J is TRBJ1-1; D perhaps matches TRBD1 (6 bases). V lost 3 bases and J 1 base, leaving 15 bases between the germline ends. In germline, CDR1 is LGHNA, CDR2 YSLEER. The CDR3 runs 16 residues. The CDR3 here is CASSHEPAGANTEAFF. CDR3 sequence (DNA): TGCGCCAGCAGCCACGAACCGGCAGGGGCGAACACTGAAGCTTTCTTT.

The CDR3 DNA follows: TGTGCCAGCAGCTTGGTGATGGGGGCGGTGCAGCCCCAGCATTTT. Its protein product is CASSLVMGAVQPQHF. This chain uses TRBV5-8 with TRBJ1-5, with TRBD1 as a possible D gene (6 bases). The CDR3 extends over 15 amino acids. V shed 0 bases and J shed 7 bases, with 14 bases lying between them. Germline V gives CDR1 SGHTS, CDR2 YDEGEE.

The chain couples TRBV19 to TRBJ1-2; D perhaps matches TRBD1 (5 bases). Trimming stripped 3 bases from V and 5 bases from J, with 16 bases between. Germline CDR1 is LNHDA and CDR2 is SQIVND (reference sequence). The CDR3 is made up of 15 amino acids. DNA for the CDR3: TGTGCCAGTAGTATCTCAGGGCCCCGGAGATATGGCTACACCTTC. Protein sequence: CASSISGPRRYGYTF.

The CDR3 sequence is CASSGLNVPGEQYF. In nucleotides, the CDR3 is TGTGCCAGCAGCGGGCTCAACGTCCCCGGCGAGCAGTACTTC. The chain links TRBV27 to TRBJ2-7; D is unresolved. The CDR3 is 14 amino acids. The germline V and J ends were trimmed by 6 bases and 6 bases, with 18 bases remaining between them. The germline V gene has CDR1 MNHEY and CDR2 SMNVEV (reference sequence).

This clone was found once. V and J are TRBV5-8 and TRBJ2-1, with D tentatively TRBD1 (6 bases). Germline lookup yields CDR1 SGHTS and CDR2 YDEGEE. V lost 2 bases and J 5 bases, leaving 8 bases between the germline ends. CDR3 length: 13 amino acids. The CDR3 loop reads CASSFDRNNEQFF. CDR3 coding DNA: TGTGCCAGCAGCTTCGACAGGAACAATGAGCAGTTCTTC.

Worth noting for this clone: The same CDR3 is also encoded by other DNA sequences in this sample. This sequence joins TRBV5-1 and TRBJ1-1; D may be TRBD1 (6 bases). The CDR3 loop spans 14 amino acids. V shed 1 base and J shed 1 base, with 8 bases lying between them. The germline V gene has CDR1 SGHRS and CDR2 YFSETQ. The CDR3 sequence is CASSLRGRNTEAFF. Written as DNA, the CDR3 is TGCGCCAGCAGCTTGAGGGGGAGGAACACTGAAGCTTTCTTT.

The genes are TRBV5-1 and TRBJ2-5; 8 bases fit TRBD2. The CDR3 loop spans 15 amino acids. The J segment lost 7 bases and the V segment lost 2 bases, leaving 10 bases of the junction unmatched. Germline values: CDR1 SGHRS, CDR2 YFSETQ. Here the CDR3 reads CASSFSGTGWGTQYF. In nucleotides, the CDR3 is TGCGCCAGCAGCTTTAGCGGGACTGGCTGGGGGACCCAGTACTTC.

In its sample, this clone was seen once. The V call is TRBV5-1, the J call TRBJ1-2; possible D gene TRBD1, 6 bases. Between the trimmed V and J ends, which lost 6 bases and 2 bases, there was a span of 20 bases. CDR1 and CDR2 (germline): SGHRS, YFSETQ. The CDR3 covers 16 residues. The CDR3 DNA sequence: TGCGCCAGCAAGCTTGGATCCCCAGGGGTCAACTATGGCTACACCTTC. It encodes CASKLGSPGVNYGYTF.

This clone has just a few counts. J is TRBJ1-1 and V is TRBV30, with 8 positions matching TRBD1. CDR1 and CDR2 (germline): GTSNPN, SVGIG (reference sequence). The CDR3 has 13 amino acids. V gave up 4 bases and J gave up 4 bases; unmatched junction bases: 5. The CDR3 sequence: CAWNRGWITEAFF. DNA of the CDR3: TGTGCCTGGAACAGGGGGTGGATCACTGAAGCTTTCTTT.

CDR3 amino acids: CASSSDRNQPQHF. The CDR3 coding sequence is TGTGCCAGCAGCTCGGACAGAAATCAGCCCCAGCATTTT. The J gene is TRBJ1-5, the V gene TRBV11-1, with a possible D match to TRBD1 (6 bases). Germline assignment: CDR1 SGHAT and CDR2 FQDESV (reference sequence). This CDR3 has 13 amino acids. V was pared by 4 bases and J by 4 bases, with 8 bases between. The whole variable domain, filled in from reference TRBV11-1 and TRBJ1-5, reads EAEVAQSPRYKITEKSQAVAFWCDPISGHATLYWYRQILGQGPELLVQFQDESVVDDSQLPKDRFSAERLKGVDSTLKIQPAELGDSAMYLCASSSDRNQPQHFGDGTRLSIL.

This clone came up once. V gene TRBV7-9 combines with J gene TRBJ2-7; 10 positions match TRBD1. The V gene's germline CDR1 is SEHNR and CDR2 FQNEAQ (reference sequence). The length of the CDR3 is 17 residues. Germline trimming cut 3 bases from V and 2 bases from J; bases unmatched to any gene: 10. CDR3 in DNA: TGTGCCAGCAGCTTCCACCCCGGACAGGGGGTTGCCTACGAGCAGTACTTC. Residues: CASSFHPGQGVAYEQYF.

The chain combines TRBV5-1 with TRBJ2-1; D is ambiguous. CDR1 is SGHRS and CDR2 is YFSETQ in the germline V gene. This CDR3 contains 16 residues. The ends were cut back, 0 bases at V and 6 bases at J, with 16 bases in the middle. CDR3 region: CASSLAASQVPNEQFF. The CDR3 DNA reads TGCGCCAGCAGCTTGGCGGCCAGTCAGGTCCCCAATGAGCAGTTCTTC. Using reference TRBV5-1 and TRBJ2-1 for the parts outside the CDR3, the full variable domain is KAGVTQTPRYLIKTRGQQVTLSCSPISGHRSVSWYQQTPGQGLQFLFEYFSETQRNKGNFPGRFSGRQFSNSRSEMNVSTLELGDSALYLCASSLAASQVPNEQFFGPGTRLTVL.

The chain has TRBV6-4 and TRBJ2-1; weak D call: TRBD1 (5 bases). V dropped 3 bases and J dropped 5 bases, with 8 bases sitting between them. This CDR3 comprises 13 residues. Germline loops: CDR1 MRHNA, CDR2 SNTAGT. CDR3 nucleotide sequence: TGTGCCAGCAGTGATAGGGGCAACAATGAGCAGTTCTTC. It is translated as CASSDRGNNEQFF.

The chain links TRBV7-2 to TRBJ2-7; no clear D. Germline-derived CDR1 and CDR2 are SGHTA and FQGNSA. The V end lost 3 bases, the J end lost 0 bases, and 3 bases lay between the germline ends. The CDR3 sequence is 12 residues long. The CDR3 here is CASSFISYEQYF. Written as DNA, the CDR3 is TGTGCCAGCAGCTTCATCTCCTACGAGCAGTACTTC.

The chain has TRBV7-2 and TRBJ2-5; D might be TRBD2 (5 bases). CDR1 is SGHTA, CDR2 FQGNSA, per germline. The CDR3 contains 14 residues. Between the trimmed V and J ends, which lost 7 bases and 3 bases, there was a span of 15 bases. CDR3 bases: TGTGCCAGCACCCTATCCAGAGGGAAAGAGACCCAGTACTTC. Its translation: CASTLSRGKETQYF.

This clone occurred once. The rearrangement uses TRBV28 and TRBJ2-2; TRBD2 matches 7 bases. CDR3 size: 15 residues. The V and J ends lost 4 bases and 2 bases, in that order; junction bases with no gene match: 4. Germline values: CDR1 MDHEN, CDR2 SYDVKM. The CDR3: CASSSGTTNTGELFF. The CDR3 DNA reads TGTGCCAGCAGTTCCGGGACTACTAACACCGGGGAGCTGTTTTTT.

The chain carries TRBV6-1 and TRBJ2-7; D may be TRBD1 (5 bases). CDR1 MNHNS and CDR2 SASEGT come from the germline V gene. With 4 bases removed from V and 3 bases from J, the gap between germline ends came to 7 bases. The CDR3 extends over 12 amino acids. CDR3: CASSGQNYEQYF. CDR3 coding DNA: TGTGCCAGCAGTGGACAGAACTACGAGCAGTACTTC.

The chain joins TRBV7-3 to TRBJ2-2, with TRBD1 matching 7 bases. Germline CDR1 reads SGHTA; CDR2 reads FQGTGA. Unmatched junction bases numbered 5, after V lost 4 bases and J lost 3 bases. The CDR3 covers 15 residues. CDR3 residues: CASSSRGWDTGELFF. The CDR3 coding sequence is TGTGCCAGCAGCTCCAGGGGGTGGGACACCGGGGAGCTGTTTTTT.

This clone has only one observation. CDR3: CASRGLAGSSYNEQFF. As DNA, the CDR3 is TGTGCCAGCAGGGGACTAGCGGGGAGCTCCTACAATGAGCAGTTCTTC. The chain uses TRBV27 and TRBJ2-1, with 13 bases identical to TRBD2. Per germline, CDR1 MNHEY and CDR2 SMNVEV (reference sequence). The CDR3 has 16 amino acids. V trimming: 6 bases; J trimming: 0 bases; junction bases outside the gene matches: 2.

The chain recombines TRBV18 with TRBJ1-5; D remains ambiguous. V dropped 0 bases and J dropped 6 bases, with 15 bases sitting between them. Germline CDR1 and CDR2: KGHSH and LQKENI. This CDR3 comprises 16 residues. DNA of the CDR3: TGTGCCAGCTCACCACCGGAGGGTAGAGTCGGTCAGCCCCAGCATTTT. Its protein is CASSPPEGRVGQPQHF.

For the CDR3, the DNA is TGTGCCAGCTCACCATCGAATCGGCAGGACAATGAGCAGTTCTTC. As protein: CASSPSNRQDNEQFF. The V and J genes are TRBV18 and TRBJ2-1; no clear D. V lost 2 bases to trimming and J lost 5 bases, with 13 bases between them. The CDR3 is 15 amino acids. From germline, CDR1 is KGHSH and CDR2 LQKENI.

The chain uses TRBV30 and TRBJ1-1, with a tentative D call TRBD1 (5 bases). V lost 2 bases to trimming and J lost 4 bases, with 17 bases between them. This CDR3 is 15 amino acids long. Germline V CDR1 and CDR2: GTSNPN, SVGIG (reference sequence). CDR3 protein: CAWSPPFRGSTEAFF. CDR3 DNA: TGTGCCTGGAGTCCCCCTTTTCGGGGGTCCACTGAAGCTTTCTTT.